These 25 T cell receptor beta chains came from one sample sequenced in a study of blood T cell repertoires in COVID-19. Sequencing used immunoSEQ multiplex PCR; TCRdb keeps in-frame clones, though not all of them. In the table there are approximately 300,000 clones, approximately 86% of which are singletons. The sequenced sample consisted of peripheral blood. These receptors were taken from a woman aged 50 to 60 with active or convalescent COVID-19.

J is TRBJ1-1 and V is TRBV4-1; tentatively, D is TRBD1 (6 bases). The CDR3 runs 15 residues. Germline loops: CDR1 MGHRA, CDR2 YSYEKL. V lost 1 base, J lost 3 bases, and 12 bases lay in between. The CDR3 spells CASSQGWGRDTEAFF. Here the CDR3 DNA reads TGCGCCAGCAGCCAAGGGTGGGGGCGGGACACTGAAGCTTTCTTT.

The chain has TRBV4-1 and TRBJ2-7, with D maybe TRBD2 (5 bases). This CDR3 has 15 amino acids. Germline V gene data show CDR1 as MGHRA and CDR2 as YSYEKL. The V gene lost 2 bases and the J gene lost 2 bases, with 13 bases spanning the gap. The CDR3 DNA follows: TGCGCCAGCAGCCAATGGTCGGACGGGGCCTACGAGCAGTACTTC. Protein product: CASSQWSDGAYEQYF.

V and J are TRBV11-3 and TRBJ2-1, with 11 bases lining up with TRBD2. This CDR3 has 13 residues. After removal of 4 bases from V and 12 bases from J, the junction contained 5 bases not matched to a gene. CDR1 and CDR2 (germline): SGHNT, YENEEA. CDR3 in amino acids: CASSYTSGSRQFF. The CDR3 region has the DNA TGTGCCAGCAGCTATACTAGCGGGAGTAGGCAGTTCTTC.

The chain uses TRBV7-9 and TRBJ1-3; 11 positions agree with TRBD1. The V gene end was trimmed by 1 base and the J gene end by 2 bases; junction bases not matched to a gene: 4. The CDR3 has 17 residues. Germline lookup yields CDR1 SEHNR and CDR2 FQNEAQ (reference sequence). The CDR3 sequence is CASSLGTGGSAGNTIYF. CDR3 coding DNA: TGTGCCAGCAGCTTAGGGACAGGGGGCTCGGCTGGAAACACCATATATTTT.

This clone appeared once. The CDR3 coding sequence is TGCGCCAGCAGCGCACAGACAGGGGGCAACACTGAAGCTTTCTTT. This translates into CASSAQTGGNTEAFF. The rearrangement uses TRBV5-1 and TRBJ1-1, with 10 positions matching TRBD1. Losses at the gene ends were 4 bases for V and 2 bases for J; bases not matched to a gene: 5. Germline assignment: CDR1 SGHRS and CDR2 YFSETQ. The CDR3 sequence is 15 residues long.

About this clone itself: Other nucleotide sequences in the sample specify the same CDR3. The V and J genes are TRBV9 and TRBJ2-7, with TRBD2 identical over 12 bases. Germline V gene data show CDR1 as SGDLS and CDR2 as YYNGEE. CDR3 length: 14 amino acids. V dropped 4 bases and J dropped 3; count of bases not matched to a gene: 2. Here the CDR3 DNA reads TGTGCCAGCAGCAGACTAGCGGGAGACTACGAGCAGTACTTC. This encodes CASSRLAGDYEQYF.

The chain combines TRBV19 with TRBJ1-1; 9 bases map to TRBD1. The V gene's germline CDR1 is LNHDA and CDR2 SQIVND (reference sequence). J was trimmed by 5 bases and V by 3 bases; bases with no gene match: 7. This CDR3 contains 15 residues. The CDR3, as DNA: TGTGCCAGTAGTATCGAAAACAGGGGGCGAACTGAAGCTTTCTTT. It is translated as CASSIENRGRTEAFF.

This clone was seen a few times. The chain joins TRBV6-1 to TRBJ2-4; D ambiguous. The V and J ends lost 1 base and 0 bases respectively, with 19 bases between them. The CDR3 contains 19 residues. Germline CDR1 and CDR2: MNHNS and SASEGT. Here the CDR3 reads CASSEGFGGINLAKNIQYF. Written as DNA, the CDR3 is TGTGCCAGCAGTGAAGGTTTTGGTGGCATCAATTTAGCCAAAAACATTCAGTACTTC.

The chain joins TRBV5-4 to TRBJ1-1, with a weak D call TRBD1 (6 bases). The V gene lost 0 bases and the J gene lost 7 bases, with 10 bases spanning the gap. This CDR3 contains 13 residues. Germline CDR1 and CDR2: SGHNT and YYREEE (reference sequence). The CDR3 sequence: CASSLVGASEAFF. The CDR3 bases are TGTGCCAGCAGCTTGGTGGGGGCTAGTGAAGCTTTCTTT.

The chain couples TRBV21-1 to TRBJ2-1; whether TRBD2, the table's D call, matches the DNA was not checked. TRBV21-1 is given as a pseudogene. CDR3 length equals 10 residues. CDR3 sequence: CASLTGSVFF. CDR3 nucleotide sequence: TGTGCCAGCTTAACCGGGTCAGTGTTCTTC.

V gene TRBV27 combines with J gene TRBJ2-3; 7 bases fit TRBD2. V gave up 5 bases and J gave up 3 bases; unmatched junction bases: 14. Germline V gene lookup returns CDR1 MNHEY and CDR2 SMNVEV (reference sequence). This CDR3 region has 17 residues. DNA for the CDR3: TGTGCCAGCAGTCCCATCTCCGTGGAGCGGGATACAGATACGCAGTATTTT. Protein product: CASSPISVERDTDTQYF.

The chain joins TRBV24-1 to TRBJ2-3; D gene unclear. The length of the CDR3 is 14 residues. The germline CDR1 and CDR2 sequences are KGHDR and SFDVKD. The ends were cut back, 3 bases at V and 3 bases at J, with 9 bases in the middle. CDR3 nucleotide sequence: TGTGCCACCAGTGATCCCCTAGTAACAGATACGCAGTATTTT. This sequence encodes CATSDPLVTDTQYF.

This chain links TRBV28 with TRBJ1-1; possibly TRBD1 for D (5 bases). This CDR3 comprises 12 residues. Germline CDR1 reads MDHEN; CDR2 reads SYDVKM. Trimming removed 5 bases from V and 3 bases from J, with 7 bases in between. The CDR3 region is CASSRQYTEAFF. As DNA, the CDR3 is TGTGCCAGCAGTCGACAGTACACTGAAGCTTTCTTT.

For this clone: Other DNA sequences within the sample encode an identical CDR3. This sequence joins TRBV19 and TRBJ1-4, with D unresolved. The CDR3 contains 14 residues. Deletions cut 3 bases from V and 0 bases from J, with 5 bases between. Germline-derived CDR1 and CDR2 are LNHDA and SQIVND (reference sequence). CDR3 residues: CASSIGATNEKLFF. CDR3 sequence (DNA): TGTGCCAGTAGTATCGGTGCAACTAATGAAAAACTGTTTTTT.

The genes are TRBV3-1 (or the pseudogene TRBV3-2) and TRBJ2-1; the D is unclear. The CDR3 loop spans 16 amino acids. V was shortened by 4 bases and J by 9 bases, with 22 bases between the two germline ends. Germline V gene sequence: CDR1 LGHDT, CDR2 YNNKEL (reference sequence). The CDR3 sequence is CASSPRQDIASVEQFF. CDR3 nucleotides: TGTGCCAGCAGCCCCCGACAAGACATTGCTTCGGTTGAGCAGTTCTTC.

The chain employs TRBV2 and TRBJ2-5, with TRBD2 matching 10 bases. Germline CDR1 reads SNHLY; CDR2 reads FYNNEI. The ends lost 6 bases at V and 2 bases at J; junction bases unmatched: 6. The CDR3 sequence is 15 residues long. CDR3 in amino acids: CASRAQTSGQETQYF. Written as DNA, the CDR3 is TGTGCCAGCAGGGCTCAGACTAGCGGGCAAGAGACCCAGTACTTC.

The rearrangement links TRBV7-6 to TRBJ2-3; D not resolved. V lost 1 base and J 0 bases, leaving 11 bases between the germline ends. The CDR3 has 16 residues. Germline V gene lookup returns CDR1 SGHVS and CDR2 FNYEAQ. The DNA for the CDR3 is TGTGCCAGCAGCTTAGGAGCTGGTTCTAGCACAGATACGCAGTATTTT. Its protein is CASSLGAGSSTDTQYF.

A few counts support this clone. Written as DNA, the CDR3 is TGTGCCAGTAAGGGGGGGCTCCTCGTTGGTGGCAATCAGCCCCAGCATTTT. Encoded protein: CASKGGLLVGGNQPQHF. The rearrangement links TRBV19 to TRBJ1-5; D may be TRBD1 (6 bases). V lost 7 bases to trimming and J lost 2 bases, with 21 bases between them. The CDR3 spans 17 residues. Per the germline V gene, CDR1 is LNHDA and CDR2 is SQIVND (reference sequence). Together with reference TRBV19 and TRBJ1-5, the CDR3 gives the full variable domain: DGGITQSPKYLFRKEGQNVTLSCEQNLNHDAMYWYRQDPGQGLRLIYYSQIVNDFQKGDIAEGYSVSREKKESFPLTVTSAQKNPTAFYLCASKGGLLVGGNQPQHFGDGTRLSIL.

This CDR3 is CATTSGGRGDYEQYF. The CDR3 region has the DNA TGTGCCACCACTTCCGGGGGGCGCGGGGACTACGAGCAGTACTTC. V is TRBV7-8 and J is TRBJ2-7, with D maybe TRBD2 (7 bases). Trimming took 10 bases from V and 3 from J, leaving 22 bases between them. The CDR3 totals 15 residues. Per the germline V gene, CDR1 is SGHVS and CDR2 is FQNEAQ.

The rearrangement links TRBV27 to TRBJ2-1; D gene uncertain. The germline gives CDR1 MNHEY, CDR2 SMNVEV (reference sequence). This CDR3 is 16 amino acids long. The V and J ends lost 7 bases and 1 base respectively, with 17 bases between them. The DNA of the CDR3 is TGTGCCAGCATCTCCAGAGATGCAGGTTCCTACAATGAGCAGTTCTTC. Translating gives CASISRDAGSYNEQFF.

This clone was picked up a small number of times. The chain couples TRBV14 to TRBJ2-7, with D possibly being TRBD2 (6 bases). The CDR3 has 14 residues. Germline V gives CDR1 SGHDN, CDR2 FVKESK. V lost 4 bases and J 4 bases, leaving 14 bases between the germline ends. The CDR3 is CASSPAGYGYEQYF. In DNA form, the CDR3 reads TGTGCCAGCAGCCCGGCGGGATATGGTTACGAGCAGTACTTC.

This clone was counted many times. The chain employs TRBV6-4 and TRBJ2-5; TRBD2 agrees at 7 bases. The CDR3 loop spans 17 amino acids. V lost 4 bases, J lost 1 base, and 12 bases stayed unmatched. Germline loops: CDR1 MRHNA, CDR2 SNTAGT. This chain's CDR3 is CASSVLRGSGAQETQYF. CDR3 coding DNA: TGTGCCAGCAGTGTTCTCCGGGGAAGCGGGGCCCAAGAGACCCAGTACTTC.

The V and J genes are TRBV6-1 and TRBJ1-5; D not resolved. The CDR3 is made up of 14 amino acids. Germline V gene sequence: CDR1 MNHNS, CDR2 SASEGT. With 3 bases removed from V and 3 bases from J, the gap between germline ends came to 9 bases. The DNA for the CDR3 is TGTGCCAGCAGTGAGCACTCCTCCAATCAGCCCCAGCATTTT. This codes for CASSEHSSNQPQHF.

The chain couples TRBV4-1 to TRBJ1-4; possible D gene TRBD1, 5 bases. Trimming stripped 1 base from V and 7 bases from J, with 22 bases between. This CDR3 has 18 amino acids. Germline V gives CDR1 MGHRA, CDR2 YSYEKL. CDR3 bases: TGCGCCAGCAGCCAAGGCGGGGGATTGCAGGGCAGAAGTGAAAAACTGTTTTTT. It codes for CASSQGGGLQGRSEKLFF.

The gene calls are TRBV5-1 and TRBJ1-1, with 8 bases matching TRBD1. J gave up 4 bases and V 1 base, and 6 bases lay outside the gene matches. From germline, CDR1 is SGHRS and CDR2 YFSETQ. The CDR3 is 15 residues long. The CDR3 is CASSLSSGGFTEAFF. The CDR3 nucleotides are TGCGCCAGCAGCTTGTCTTCAGGGGGCTTCACTGAAGCTTTCTTT.